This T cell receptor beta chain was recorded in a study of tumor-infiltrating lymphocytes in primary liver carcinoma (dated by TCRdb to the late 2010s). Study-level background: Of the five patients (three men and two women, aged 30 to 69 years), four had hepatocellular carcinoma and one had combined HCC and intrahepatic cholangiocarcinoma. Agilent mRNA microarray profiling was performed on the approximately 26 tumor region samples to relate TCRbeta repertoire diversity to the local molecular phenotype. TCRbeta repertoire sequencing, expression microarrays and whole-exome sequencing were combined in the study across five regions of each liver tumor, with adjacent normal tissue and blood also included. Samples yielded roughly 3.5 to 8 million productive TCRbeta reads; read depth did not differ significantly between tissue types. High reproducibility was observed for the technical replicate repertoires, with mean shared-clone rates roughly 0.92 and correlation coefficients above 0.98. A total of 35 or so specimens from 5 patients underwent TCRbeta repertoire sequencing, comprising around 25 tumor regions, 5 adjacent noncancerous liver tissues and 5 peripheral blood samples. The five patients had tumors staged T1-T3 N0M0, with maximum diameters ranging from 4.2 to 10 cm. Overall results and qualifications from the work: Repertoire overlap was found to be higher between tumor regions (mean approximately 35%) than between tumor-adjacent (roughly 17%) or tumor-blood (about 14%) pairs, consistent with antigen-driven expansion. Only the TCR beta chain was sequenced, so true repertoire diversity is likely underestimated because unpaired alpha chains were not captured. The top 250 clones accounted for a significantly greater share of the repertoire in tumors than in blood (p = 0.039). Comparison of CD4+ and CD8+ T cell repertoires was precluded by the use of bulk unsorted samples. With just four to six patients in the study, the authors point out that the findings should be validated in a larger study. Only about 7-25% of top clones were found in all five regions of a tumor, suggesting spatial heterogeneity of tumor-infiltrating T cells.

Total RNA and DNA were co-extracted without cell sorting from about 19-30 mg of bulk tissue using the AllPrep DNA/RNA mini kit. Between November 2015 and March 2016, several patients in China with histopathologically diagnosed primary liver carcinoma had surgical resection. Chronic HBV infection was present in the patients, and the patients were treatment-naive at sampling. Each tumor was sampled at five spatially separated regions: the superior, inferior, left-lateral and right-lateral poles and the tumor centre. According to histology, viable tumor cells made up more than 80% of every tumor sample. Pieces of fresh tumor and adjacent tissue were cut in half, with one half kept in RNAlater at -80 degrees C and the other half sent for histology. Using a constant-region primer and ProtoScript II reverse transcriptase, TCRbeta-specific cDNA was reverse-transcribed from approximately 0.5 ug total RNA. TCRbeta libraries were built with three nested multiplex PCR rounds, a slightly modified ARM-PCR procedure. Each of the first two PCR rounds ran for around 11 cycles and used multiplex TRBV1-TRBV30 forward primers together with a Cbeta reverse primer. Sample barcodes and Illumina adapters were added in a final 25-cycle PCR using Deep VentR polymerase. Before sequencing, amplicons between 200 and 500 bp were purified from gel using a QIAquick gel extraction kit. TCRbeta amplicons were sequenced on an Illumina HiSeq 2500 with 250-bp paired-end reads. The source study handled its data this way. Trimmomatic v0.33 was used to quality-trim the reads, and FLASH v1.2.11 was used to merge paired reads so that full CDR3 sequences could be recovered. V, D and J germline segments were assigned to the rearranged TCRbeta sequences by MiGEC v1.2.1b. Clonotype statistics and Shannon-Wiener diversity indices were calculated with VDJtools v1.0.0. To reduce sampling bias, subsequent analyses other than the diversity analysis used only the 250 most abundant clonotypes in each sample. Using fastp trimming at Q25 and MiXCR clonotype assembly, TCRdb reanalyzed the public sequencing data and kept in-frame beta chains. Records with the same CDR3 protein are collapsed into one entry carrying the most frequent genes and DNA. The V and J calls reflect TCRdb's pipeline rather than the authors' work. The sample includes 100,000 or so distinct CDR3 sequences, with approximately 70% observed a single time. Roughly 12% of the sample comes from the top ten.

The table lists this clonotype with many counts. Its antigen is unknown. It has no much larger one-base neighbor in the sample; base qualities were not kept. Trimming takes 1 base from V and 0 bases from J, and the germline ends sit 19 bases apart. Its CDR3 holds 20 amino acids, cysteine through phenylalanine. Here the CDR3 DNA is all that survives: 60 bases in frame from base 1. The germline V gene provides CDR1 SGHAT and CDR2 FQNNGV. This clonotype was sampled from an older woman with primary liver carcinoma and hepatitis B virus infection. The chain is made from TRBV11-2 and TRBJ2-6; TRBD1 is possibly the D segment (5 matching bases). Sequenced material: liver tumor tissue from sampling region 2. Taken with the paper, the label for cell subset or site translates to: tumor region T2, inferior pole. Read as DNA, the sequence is TGTGCCAGCAGCTTAGTGTCGCTGGGCAGGGTAGACTCTGGGGCCAACGTCCTGACTTTC. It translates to CASSLVSLGRVDSGANVLTF.